The entry that follows covers one T cell receptor beta chain sequence. Its antigen is unidentified. The sample comes from a study of cytomegalovirus exposure and HLA in healthy donors. Background on the study: According to later analysis, the same platform produced the 120 validation and several hundred first-cohort repertoires.

Measured with immunoSEQ multiplex PCR; TCRdb has only the in-frame clones, and not every one. The sample includes fewer than 200,000 clones, around nine tenths of them seen just once. Separate from the approximately 720-subject first cohort was the roughly 120-subject validation cohort, to which the donors belonged. Whole-study findings and limits: Reports indicated that the classifier achieved high specificity and sensitivity in diagnosing cytomegalovirus status. For most TCR sequences rarity was the rule, although some public TCRs occurred in many donors.

Input material: PBMCs. The sequence was obtained from a woman aged 25-40 years in good health and CMV-seronegative.

The CDR3 loop is CASSLRASFTGGEETQYF. The CDR3 DNA reads as TGTGCCAGCAGCTTGCGGGCCTCTTTTACCGGTGGAGAGGAGACCCAGTACTTC. The chain has TRBV7-6 and TRBJ2-5; D might be TRBD2 (5 bases). Germline V CDR1 and CDR2: SGHVS, FNYEAQ. V was trimmed by 3 bases and J by 5 bases, leaving 25 bases between them. CDR3 length: 18 amino acids.